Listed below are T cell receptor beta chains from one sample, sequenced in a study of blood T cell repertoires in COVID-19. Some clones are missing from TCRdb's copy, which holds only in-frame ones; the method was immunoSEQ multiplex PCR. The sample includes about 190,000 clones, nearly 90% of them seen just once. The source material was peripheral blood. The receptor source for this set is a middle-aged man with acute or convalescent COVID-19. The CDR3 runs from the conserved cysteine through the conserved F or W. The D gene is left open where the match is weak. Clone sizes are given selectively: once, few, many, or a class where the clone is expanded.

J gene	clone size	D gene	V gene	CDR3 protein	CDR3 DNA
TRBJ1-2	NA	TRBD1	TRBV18	CASSLQGAQNYGYTF	TGTGCCAGCTCATTGCAGGGGGCCCAGAACTATGGCTACACCTTC
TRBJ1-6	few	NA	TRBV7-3	CASSSVGTPDSPLHF	TGTGCCAGCAGCTCGGTCGGGACACCAGATTCACCCCTCCACTTT
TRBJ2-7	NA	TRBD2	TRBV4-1	CASSQVAGTSGYEQYF	TGCGCCAGCAGCCAAGTAGCCGGGACTAGCGGTTACGAGCAGTACTTC
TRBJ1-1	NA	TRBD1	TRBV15	CATSLTGAPMNTEAFF	TGTGCCACCAGCCTCACAGGGGCACCGATGAACACTGAAGCTTTCTTT
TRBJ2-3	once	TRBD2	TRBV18	CASSLGLAGEPGTQYF	TGTGCCAGCTCACTTGGGCTAGCGGGTGAACCGGGGACGCAGTATTTT
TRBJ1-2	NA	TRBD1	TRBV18	CASSPGTVLYGYTF	TGTGCCAGCTCACCCGGGACAGTTCTCTATGGCTACACCTTC
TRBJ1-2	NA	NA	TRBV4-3	CASSQTNQGYGYTF	TGCGCCAGCAGCCAGACAAACCAGGGGTATGGCTACACCTTC
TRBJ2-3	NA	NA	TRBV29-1	CSSRRGGDTQYF	TGCAGCTCCCGTAGGGGGGGAGATACGCAGTATTTT
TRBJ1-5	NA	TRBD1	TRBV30	CAWSPGQGAQPQHF	TGTGCCTGGAGTCCAGGACAGGGTGCTCAGCCCCAGCATTTT
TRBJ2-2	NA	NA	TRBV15	CATSRGFGVIGTGELFF	TGTGCCACCAGCAGAGGTTTCGGGGTTATTGGTACCGGGGAGCTGTTTTTT
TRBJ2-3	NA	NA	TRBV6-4	CASRLPSGTLTDTQYF	TGTGCCAGCAGGTTACCTTCGGGGACTCTCACAGATACGCAGTATTTT
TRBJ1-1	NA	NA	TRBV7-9	CASSSQANTEAFF	TGTGCCAGCAGCTCCCAGGCGAACACTGAAGCTTTCTTT
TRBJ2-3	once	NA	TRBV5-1	CASSTESTDTQYF	TGCGCCAGCAGCACAGAGAGCACAGATACGCAGTATTTT
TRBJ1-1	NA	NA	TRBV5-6	CASSSGGRDTEAFF	TGTGCCAGCAGCTCGGGGGGCAGGGACACTGAAGCTTTCTTT
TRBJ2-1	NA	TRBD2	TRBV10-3	CAIRTGTSGKLAYNEQFF	TGTGCCATCAGAACCGGGACTAGCGGGAAACTGGCCTACAATGAGCAGTTCTTC
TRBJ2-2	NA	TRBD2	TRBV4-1	CASSQGWLADTGELFF	TGCGCCAGCAGCCAAGGGTGGCTAGCGGACACCGGGGAGCTGTTTTTT
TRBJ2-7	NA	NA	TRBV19	CASSIGAGDNSYEQYF	TGTGCCAGTAGTATTGGAGCAGGGGACAACTCCTACGAGCAGTACTTC
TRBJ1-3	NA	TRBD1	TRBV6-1	CASSYGQGVGNTIYF	TGTGCCAGCTCCTATGGTCAGGGGGTTGGAAACACCATATATTTT
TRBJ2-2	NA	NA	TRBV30	CAWSKTGGWDTGELFF	TGTGCCTGGAGTAAGACAGGTGGCTGGGACACCGGGGAGCTGTTTTTT
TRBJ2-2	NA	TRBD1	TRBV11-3	CASSLGQGTGELFF	TGTGCCAGCAGCTTAGGACAGGGAACCGGGGAGCTGTTTTTT
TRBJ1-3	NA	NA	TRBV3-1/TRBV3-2	CASSQRLGNTIYF	TGTGCCAGCAGCCAACGTCTTGGAAACACCATATATTTT